Listed below are T cell receptor beta chains from one sample, sequenced in a study of early T cells in non-severe SARS-CoV-2 infection. Via MiXCR, TCRdb re-called the 5' RACE reads, giving one row per CDR3 protein. The repertoire holds about 83,000 distinct CDR3 sequences, more than 9% seen once, with just over 8% in the top ten. This specimen was whole blood, taken at baseline. The origin of the receptors is an adult who was a healthcare worker with PCR-confirmed SARS-CoV-2 infection or an uninfected control (not recorded which). The CDR3 runs from the conserved cysteine through the conserved F or W. D genes are given only for firm matches. Only part of the rows carry a size: once, few, many, or a class if the clone is expanded.

J | D | size | V | DNA | CDR3
TRBJ2-1 | TRBD2 | many | TRBV18 | TGTGCCAGCTCACCTCTAGCGGGAGCTGGCAATGAGCAGTTCTTC | CASSPLAGAGNEQFF
TRBJ2-1 | - | many | TRBV7-6 | TGTGCCAGCAGCTTAATGTTAGCCCCCAATGAGCAGTTCTTC | CASSLMLAPNEQFF
TRBJ2-7 | TRBD2 | few | TRBV28 | TGTGCCAGCAGTTGGACTAGCGGGAGAACCGACGAGCAGTACTTC | CASSWTSGRTDEQYF
TRBJ1-1 | TRBD1 | - | TRBV7-2 | TGTGCCAGCAGCTTCTCGACAGGGAGGGGAACTGAAGCTTTCTTT | CASSFSTGRGTEAFF
TRBJ2-3 | - | few | TRBV2 | TGTGCCAGCAGTCGACTACCTTCAGATCCGCAGTATTTT | CASSRLPSDPQYF
TRBJ2-7 | - | - | TRBV7-9 | TGTGCCAGCAGCCACTCAGACGAGCAGTACTTC | CASSHSDEQYF
TRBJ2-7 | TRBD1 | few | TRBV27 | TGTGCCAGCAGTTCGGCGTTGGGACAGGGGGCCGAGCAGTACTTC | CASSSALGQGAEQYF
TRBJ2-7 | TRBD2 | many | TRBV12-3/TRBV12-4 | TGTGCCAGCAGTTTAGCTAGCGGGAGCGGCTACGAGCAGTACTTC | CASSLASGSGYEQYF
TRBJ2-7 | - | few | TRBV4-1 | TGCGCCAGCAGCCAAGATTGGTCCAGTGGGCAGGGGATGAGCGAGCAGTACTTC | CASSQDWSSGQGMSEQYF
TRBJ2-7 | - | - | TRBV7-6 | TGTGCCAGCAGCCCAGGGGGGAACGAGCAGTACTTC | CASSPGGNEQYF
TRBJ2-3 | TRBD1 | - | TRBV28 | TGTGCCAGCAGTTTCCGGACAGGGGTGGCAGATACGCAGTATTTT | CASSFRTGVADTQYF
TRBJ2-7 | TRBD2 | - | TRBV5-1 | TGCGCCAGCAGGCTCCGGACTAGCGACTCCTACGAGCAGTACTTC | CASRLRTSDSYEQYF
TRBJ2-7 | - | many | TRBV18 | TGTGCCAGCTCACAGATAGCGGCCTACGAGCAGTACTTC | CASSQIAAYEQYF
TRBJ2-2 | - | many | TRBV29-1 | TGCAGCGTTGGTCGAGACAGCACCGGGGAGCTGTTTTTT | CSVGRDSTGELFF
TRBJ1-4 | - | - | TRBV7-9 | TGTGCCAGCAGCCAGACAGCAACTAATGAAAAACTGTTTTTT | CASSQTATNEKLFF
TRBJ2-6 | - | many | TRBV7-3 | TGTGCCAGCAGCCGAGATAGCTCTGGGGCCAACGTCCTGACTTTC | CASSRDSSGANVLTF
TRBJ2-1 | - | few | TRBV20-1 | TGCAGTGCTAGTTCACGCTCCTACAATGAGCAGTTCTTC | CSASSRSYNEQFF
TRBJ2-1 | - | many | TRBV27 | TGTGCCAGCAGACCGCCAGGGGAAAGGGGGGAGCAGTTCTTC | CASRPPGERGEQFF
TRBJ2-4 | - | few | TRBV7-9 | TGTGCCAGCAGCTCAAACAGGGTCTCGGCCAAAAACATTCAGTACTTC | CASSSNRVSAKNIQYF
TRBJ1-6 | - | once | TRBV4-2 | TGTGCCAGCAGCCCGACACAGGGTCCTAATTCACCCCTCCACTTT | CASSPTQGPNSPLHF
TRBJ2-5 | - | few | TRBV5-8 | TGTGCCAGCATCCGGCGGAACCAAGAGACCCAGTACTTC | CASIRRNQETQYF
TRBJ2-4 | - | few | TRBV28 | TGTGCCAGCAGCCCCAGGAGGGTCGCCAAAAACATTCAGTACTTC | CASSPRRVAKNIQYF
TRBJ1-1 | - | - | TRBV6-5 | TGTGCCAGCAGTTACTCGATAATCGAGGACCGAGCGACCACTGAAGCTTTCTTT | CASSYSIIEDRATTEAFF
TRBJ2-3 | TRBD1 | many | TRBV12-3/TRBV12-4 | TGTGCCAGCAGTTCCGGGACAGGGGACACAGATACGCAGTATTTT | CASSSGTGDTDTQYF
TRBJ1-2 | - | - | TRBV7-2 | TGTGCCAGCAGCCCCGGCTTATTCGGCTACACCTTC | CASSPGLFGYTF
TRBJ2-1 | - | - | TRBV7-2 | TGTGCCAGCAGCTTAAGGGGGGCGGGCGCGTTCTTC | CASSLRGAGAFF
TRBJ1-5 | - | - | TRBV2 | TGTGCCAGCAGTGAAGCCATAGACCCGCGGGGCGTGCCCCAGCATTTT | CASSEAIDPRGVPQHF
TRBJ1-5 | - | - | TRBV27 | TGTGCCAGCAGGGTTGACCTCCACGACAATCAGCCCCAGCATTTT | CASRVDLHDNQPQHF
TRBJ2-2 | - | - | TRBV6-4 | TGTGCCAGCAGTGACTCGACCACCGGGGAGCTGTTTTTT | CASSDSTTGELFF
TRBJ2-1 | - | many | TRBV7-3 | TGTGCCAGCAGCCCACTCGGGGTTCCCTACAATGAGCAGTTCTTC | CASSPLGVPYNEQFF
TRBJ1-4 | - | many | TRBV28 | TGTGCCAGCAGTTCCCCCTGGGCGGAACTGTTTTTT | CASSSPWAELFF
TRBJ2-3 | - | few | TRBV12-5 | TGTGCTAGTGGTTACTCTGGGTGGGGCGGGAAGGCAGATACGCAGTATTTT | CASGYSGWGGKADTQYF
TRBJ2-1 | - | - | TRBV5-4 | TGTGCCAGCAGCTTGAGGGCGGAACGCTTGAAGTTCTTC | CASSLRAERLKFF
TRBJ1-6 | - | few | TRBV7-3 | TGTGCCAGCAGCTTAGAGGGGACCCATAATTCACCCCTCCACTTT | CASSLEGTHNSPLHF
TRBJ2-7 | - | - | TRBV12-3/TRBV12-4 | TGTGCCAGCAATCTGGGGGGCCACGAGCAGTACTTC | CASNLGGHEQYF
TRBJ2-2 | TRBD2 | many | TRBV2 | TGTGCCAGCAGTTCCGGGACTAGCCGGACCGGGGAGCTGTTTTTT | CASSSGTSRTGELFF
TRBJ2-3 | - | few | TRBV3-1 | TGTGCCAGCGCCGGGACTTCGGCCTTCGATACGCAGTATTTT | CASAGTSAFDTQYF
TRBJ2-6 | TRBD1 | many | TRBV7-3 | TGTGCCAGCAGCCCCGGGACAGGTCTCTCTGGGGCCAACGTCCTGACTTTC | CASSPGTGLSGANVLTF
TRBJ1-1 | - | many | TRBV27 | TGTGCCAGCAGTAGGAAAGGGGTGAGGATGAACACTGAAGCTTTCTTT | CASSRKGVRMNTEAFF
TRBJ1-1 | - | - | TRBV30 | TGTGCCTGGTACGCTATGACTCACGGGGAAGCTTTCTTT | CAWYAMTHGEAFF
TRBJ2-1 | TRBD2 | - | TRBV27 | TGTGCCAGCAGGGGCTGGGCTAGCGGATACAATGAGCAGTTCTTC | CASRGWASGYNEQFF
TRBJ2-7 | - | - | TRBV11-2 | TGTGCCAGCAGCCCCGGCGGCGGGCCCTCTTACGAGCAGTACTTC | CASSPGGGPSYEQYF
TRBJ2-7 | - | many | TRBV29-1 | TGCAGCGTGACCGTTGCTTACGAGCAGTACTTC | CSVTVAYEQYF
TRBJ2-7 | - | few | TRBV24-1 | TGTGCCACCAGTGCCGGTGGGGCCGGAACCTACGAGCAGTACTTC | CATSAGGAGTYEQYF
TRBJ2-2 | - | few | TRBV10-2 | TGCGCCAGCCAAAGGACAGACACCGGGGAGCTGTTTTTT | CASQRTDTGELFF
TRBJ2-7 | TRBD1 | many | TRBV5-1 | TGCGCCAGCAGCTTCGGGGACAGAATCTCCTACGAGCAGTACTTC | CASSFGDRISYEQYF
TRBJ2-7 | TRBD2 | - | TRBV10-1 | TGCGCCAGCAGTGAGTCGAGGGTTGCGGGAGTAAACGAGCAGTACTTC | CASSESRVAGVNEQYF
TRBJ1-1 | - | - | TRBV10-2 | TGCGCCAGCAGTGAGTCGGGAGAAGAGTACACTGAAGCTTTCTTT | CASSESGEEYTEAFF
TRBJ1-4 | - | many | TRBV12-3/TRBV12-4 | TGTGCCAGCAGCCTTCTCCGTGGGACAATCCCAAATGAAAAACTGTTTTTT | CASSLLRGTIPNEKLFF
TRBJ2-7 | - | few | TRBV11-1 | TGTGCCAGCAGCCCGAGCAGTCTAAAAGAGCAGTACTTC | CASSPSSLKEQYF
TRBJ1-2 | - | - | TRBV12-3/TRBV12-4 | TGTGCCAGCAGTTTTCGAGAGAACTATGGCTACACCTTC | CASSFRENYGYTF
TRBJ2-5 | TRBD2 | many | TRBV12-3/TRBV12-4 | TGTGCCAGCCGTCCCGGGACTAGCATAGAGACCCAGTACTTC | CASRPGTSIETQYF